Sequencing of this T cell receptor beta chain was carried out in a study of blood T cells in healthy people across ages. Study results and limitations: Fewer expanded clones and more diversity marked long-lived versus aged donors.

The length of the CDR3 is 13 residues. The V gene's germline CDR1 is KGHSH and CDR2 LQKENI. Of note for this clonotype: Its matching antigen is unknown. The germline gene is not matched at one end of the junction; a read error may be the cause.

A J-beta primer mix and a sample-barcoded 5' primer were used in a second PCR of about 6 to 12 cycles. The study obtained at least 2.5 million CDR3-containing paired-end reads from every sample. TCRdb redid the calling of the 5' RACE reads with MiXCR, one entry per CDR3 protein. The repertoire has around 1.5 million distinct CDR3 sequences, roughly 40% of them found once; the top ten carry roughly 8.2%. Donors ranged from about 6 to 90 years old and were healthy Caucasians in Russia. Every participating donor contributed 8.5 to 10 milliliters of peripheral blood through a draw. What was sequenced was blood. The sequence derives from a woman under 30 in good health. The rearrangement uses TRBV18 and TRBJ1-1, with a tentative D call TRBD1 (6 bases). CDR3: CASPPQGSGEAFF. Written as DNA, the CDR3 is TGTGCCAGCCCACCACAGGGTAGTGGGGAAGCTTTCTTT.